This entry lists 27 T cell receptor beta chains sequenced from one sample in a study of cytomegalovirus exposure and HLA in healthy donors (dated 2017 in TCRdb). The receptor library was made with the immunoSEQ multiplex PCR assay. The clones in this table, taken by TCRdb from immuneACCESS, are in-frame only. Not every clone is retained; where verified, under half of the shortfall comes from an unresolved V gene, and the cause of the rest is unknown. Recorded for this sample are 150,000 to 200,000 clones; about 86% of them occurred a single time. The ten largest clones capture more than 1.2% of the sample. The sample was PBMCs. These TCRs come from a woman between 25 and 40 years old in good health and CMV-seronegative.

The J gene is TRBJ2-7, the V gene TRBV27; TRBD1 matches at 8 bases. Trimming cost V 6 bases and J 6 bases; bases outside gene matches: 10. The CDR3 covers 14 residues. In germline, CDR1 is MNHEY, CDR2 SMNVEV (reference sequence). Here the CDR3 reads CASSPRDRFFEQYF. DNA of the CDR3: TGTGCCAGCAGCCCGCGGGACAGGTTCTTCGAGCAGTACTTC.

This clone was recorded once. The V and J genes are TRBV30 and TRBJ2-3; tentative D call: TRBD2 (6 bases). Germline V gene lookup returns CDR1 GTSNPN and CDR2 SVGIG (reference sequence). The CDR3 is 14 amino acids. V shed 2 bases and J shed 1 base, with 10 bases lying between them. The CDR3 loop reads CAWSSIAGTDTQYF. In DNA form, the CDR3 reads TGTGCCTGGAGTTCAATAGCGGGCACAGATACGCAGTATTTT.

The chain combines TRBV2 with TRBJ2-2; the match to TRBD2 covers 9 bases. This CDR3 has 16 amino acids. Germline CDR1 is SNHLY and CDR2 is FYNNEI. The trim removed 7 bases at V and 7 bases at J, leaving 13 bases unmatched. This chain's CDR3 is CASNPLARGGNGELFF. In DNA, the CDR3 is TGTGCCAGCAACCCCCTCGCGCGGGGGGGAAACGGGGAGCTGTTTTTT.

This chain joins TRBV15 and TRBJ2-2, with TRBD2 identical over 14 bases. The junction had 13 bases not matched to a gene; V was cut back by 4 bases and J by 3 bases. In germline, CDR1 is LNHNV, CDR2 YYDKDF (reference sequence). CDR3 length equals 20 residues. The CDR3 DNA follows: TGTGCCACCAGCACCCTCCCCCCTTGGACTAGCGGGGGGTACACCGGGGAGCTGTTTTTT. This encodes CATSTLPPWTSGGYTGELFF.

The chain uses TRBV4-2 and TRBJ2-6, with 7 positions matching TRBD1. V was pared by 0 bases and J by 3 bases, with 11 bases of the junction left unmatched. CDR1 is LGHNA and CDR2 is YNFKEQ in the germline V gene. This CDR3 has 19 residues. The CDR3 loop is CASSQDLNRGTGGANVLTF. The CDR3 DNA reads TGTGCCAGCAGCCAAGATCTTAACAGGGGAACGGGTGGGGCCAACGTCCTGACTTTC.

This sequence joins TRBV4-2 and TRBJ1-3; a possible D gene is TRBD1 (5 bases). The germline gives CDR1 LGHNA, CDR2 YNFKEQ. The CDR3 has 15 amino acids. V gave up 0 bases and J gave up 7 bases, with 13 bases separating them. The CDR3, as DNA: TGTGCCAGCAGCCAAGATGCGGGGGGGTGGAACACCATATATTTT. It yields the protein CASSQDAGGWNTIYF.

This clone was recorded only once. J is TRBJ2-7 and V is TRBV18, with D possibly being TRBD1 (5 bases). The V gene lost 4 bases and the J gene lost 0 bases, with 10 bases spanning the gap. The CDR3 totals 14 residues. CDR1 and CDR2 (germline): KGHSH, LQKENI. The CDR3 DNA is TGTGCCAGCTCACAGGGGTTGGGCTCCTACGAGCAGTACTTC. It codes for CASSQGLGSYEQYF.

CDR3: CASSLWGGESEKLFF. The CDR3, as DNA: TGCGCCAGCAGCTTGTGGGGCGGGGAATCGGAAAAACTGTTTTTT. The chain combines TRBV5-1 with TRBJ1-4; tentative D call: TRBD1 (5 bases). The CDR3 length is 15 residues. Germline V lookup: CDR1 SGHRS, CDR2 YFSETQ. V gave up 1 base and J gave up 8 bases, with 15 bases separating them.

A single count supports this clone. This chain uses TRBV29-1 with TRBJ2-1; TRBD1 matches 9 bases. Germline values: CDR1 SQVTM, CDR2 ANQGSEA. The CDR3 is made up of 15 amino acids. Trimming at V came to 6 bases and at J to 8 bases, leaving 14 bases not matched to a gene. The CDR3, as DNA: TGCAGCGTGCTGCCCCCGGGACAGGGAGGAGATGAGCAGTTCTTC. Its translation: CSVLPPGQGGDEQFF.

This chain uses TRBV30 with TRBJ1-2; D may be TRBD1 (6 bases). Looked up from germline, CDR1 is GTSNPN and CDR2 is SVGIG (reference sequence). Trimming shortened V by 3 bases and J by 4 bases, and 15 bases separated the two germline ends. This CDR3 spans 14 amino acids. CDR3 in DNA: TGTGCCTGGAGGAGCTTGGGACACGCCTATGGCTACACCTTC. Translating gives CAWRSLGHAYGYTF.

The chain uses TRBV27 and TRBJ1-2; maybe TRBD1 (5 bases). The V end lost 4 bases, the J end lost 4 bases, and 16 bases lay between the germline ends. The CDR3 loop spans 15 amino acids. The germline V gene has CDR1 MNHEY and CDR2 SMNVEV (reference sequence). The DNA of the CDR3 is TGTGCCAGCAGTTATTCACCGGGGGGAACCTATGGCTACACCTTC. Translating it yields CASSYSPGGTYGYTF.

The chain couples TRBV5-1 to TRBJ1-2, with TRBD1 matching over 11 bases. The V and J ends lost 1 base and 4 bases, in that order; junction bases with no gene match: 12. The CDR3 spans 18 residues. CDR1 SGHRS and CDR2 YFSETQ come from the germline V gene. This CDR3 is CASSLYGTGGITSYGYTF. The CDR3 DNA is TGCGCCAGCAGCTTGTACGGGACAGGGGGTATTACCAGCTATGGCTACACCTTC.

This clone was seen a single time. The gene calls are TRBV11-2 and TRBJ2-7, with D perhaps TRBD1 (6 bases). Germline CDR1 is SGHAT and CDR2 is FQNNGV. The CDR3 extends over 15 amino acids. The V end was cut by 5 bases, the J end by 5 bases, with 19 bases between. CDR3 in amino acids: CASSPGQFLLHEQYF. Here the CDR3 DNA reads TGTGCCAGCAGCCCCGGACAGTTTCTTCTTCACGAGCAGTACTTC.

This clone occurred once. V usage is TRBV7-9 and J usage is TRBJ1-5, with 7 bases aligning to TRBD1. Germline V gene lookup returns CDR1 SEHNR and CDR2 FQNEAQ (reference sequence). The CDR3 length is 13 residues. The V and J ends lost 1 base and 7 bases, in that order; junction bases with no gene match: 1. The CDR3: CASSLDRGQPQHF. CDR3 coding DNA: TGTGCCAGCAGCTTAGACAGGGGACAGCCCCAGCATTTT.

The chain links TRBV7-6 to TRBJ2-4, with TRBD2 matching 14 bases. The CDR3 length is 19 residues. V was pared by 5 bases and J by 0 bases, with 9 bases of the junction left unmatched. Germline-derived CDR1 and CDR2 are SGHVS and FNYEAQ. CDR3 in DNA: TGTGCCAGCAGCCCAACGACTAGCGGGGGGGAACTAGCCAAAAACATTCAGTACTTC. This translates into CASSPTTSGGELAKNIQYF.

The CDR3 DNA is TGTGCCAGCAGCGACAGCGCGAACACCGGGGAGCTGTTTTTT. Amino acid sequence: CASSDSANTGELFF. This chain connects TRBV6-5 to TRBJ2-2; D possibly corresponds to TRBD1 (5 bases). V lost 6 bases and J 0 bases, leaving 8 bases between the germline ends. The CDR3 totals 14 residues. Per germline, CDR1 MNHEY and CDR2 SVGAGI.

V usage is TRBV30 and J usage is TRBJ2-7, with D possibly matching TRBD2 (5 bases). CDR1 is GTSNPN and CDR2 is SVGIG in the germline V gene (reference sequence). The V end lost 3 bases, the J end lost 5 bases, and 8 bases lay between the germline ends. The CDR3 spans 11 residues. The CDR3: CAWSGVHEQYF. CDR3 bases: TGTGCCTGGAGCGGGGTTCACGAGCAGTACTTC.

The chain uses TRBV5-6 and TRBJ1-1, with 12 bases identical to TRBD1. Germline V CDR1 and CDR2: SGHDT, YYEEEE. V dropped 6 bases and J dropped 3; count of bases not matched to a gene: 6. CDR3 length equals 15 residues. The CDR3 coding sequence is TGTGCCAGCAATTGGGACAGGGGGCGCGACACTGAAGCTTTCTTT. Its translation: CASNWDRGRDTEAFF.

This clone has a handful of counts. The chain combines TRBV5-1 with TRBJ1-2; TRBD1 agrees at 9 bases. The CDR3 is 13 residues long. J lost 8 bases, V lost 4 bases, and 6 bases had no gene match. The germline gives CDR1 SGHRS, CDR2 YFSETQ. The CDR3 DNA sequence: TGCGCCAGCAGCCGGACAGGGGCGGACGGCTACACCTTC. This translates into CASSRTGADGYTF.

In this sample, this clone turned up once. The chain links TRBV9 to TRBJ1-1; D is unresolved. Germline loops: CDR1 SGDLS, CDR2 YYNGEE. Trimming shortened V by 4 bases and J by 5 bases, and 6 bases separated the two germline ends. The CDR3 covers 11 residues. CDR3 residues: CASSILTEAFF. Written as DNA, the CDR3 is TGTGCCAGCAGCATCTTAACTGAAGCTTTCTTT. Full variable domain (remainder filled in from reference TRBV9 and TRBJ1-1): DSGVTQTPKHLITATGQRVTLRCSPRSGDLSVYWYQQSLDQGLQFLIQYYNGEERAKGNILERFSAQQFPDLHSELNLSSLELGDSALYFCASSILTEAFFGQGTRLTVV.

V and J are TRBV27 and TRBJ2-5; 11 positions agree with TRBD2. Trimming cost V 3 bases and J 0 bases; bases outside gene matches: 12. The CDR3 contains 19 residues. Germline CDR1 MNHEY, CDR2 SMNVEV (reference sequence). The CDR3 sequence: CASSFSPLAGGPYQETQYF. The CDR3 bases are TGTGCCAGCAGTTTTTCCCCCCTAGCGGGGGGACCGTACCAAGAGACCCAGTACTTC.

The chain carries TRBV13 and TRBJ1-6; 11 bases map to TRBD1. From germline, CDR1 is PRHDT and CDR2 FYEKMQ (reference sequence). V trimming: 5 bases; J trimming: 6 bases; junction bases outside the gene matches: 6. The CDR3 covers 16 residues. CDR3 loop: CASSRGDRGINSPLHF. CDR3 nucleotides: TGTGCCAGCAGCAGAGGGGACAGGGGGATTAATTCACCCCTCCACTTT.

This chain links TRBV10-1 with TRBJ2-7; possibly TRBD2 for D (6 bases). Germline values: CDR1 WNHNN, CDR2 SYGVQD (reference sequence). The CDR3 sequence is 15 residues long. Trimming cost V 0 bases and J 6 bases, with 15 bases left between them. CDR3 sequence reads: CASSESLGGVAEQYF. The CDR3 bases are TGCGCCAGCAGTGAGTCGTTGGGGGGTGTGGCCGAGCAGTACTTC.

This clone was recorded only once. This chain uses TRBV7-9 with TRBJ1-5; 7 bases agree with TRBD1. Germline values: CDR1 SEHNR, CDR2 FQNEAQ (reference sequence). Losses at the gene ends were 1 base for V and 7 bases for J; bases not matched to a gene: 4. The CDR3 loop spans 14 amino acids. The CDR3 sequence is CASSLGPGGQPQHF. In nucleotides, the CDR3 is TGTGCCAGCAGCTTAGGGCCAGGGGGGCAGCCCCAGCATTTT.

The chain employs TRBV13 and TRBJ1-4, with 7 positions matching TRBD1. The germline V gene encodes CDR1 PRHDT and CDR2 FYEKMQ (reference sequence). The J segment lost 7 bases and the V segment lost 5 bases, leaving 10 bases of the junction unmatched. CDR3 length: 15 residues. CDR3 in amino acids: CASSLRQGWSEKLFF. CDR3 in DNA: TGTGCCAGCAGCCTCCGACAGGGTTGGAGTGAAAAACTGTTTTTT.

This chain connects TRBV5-1 to TRBJ1-2, with 10 bases lining up with TRBD1. Germline loops: CDR1 SGHRS, CDR2 YFSETQ. The CDR3 runs to 17 residues. V gave up 3 bases and J gave up 5 bases; unmatched junction bases: 13. The CDR3 loop reads CASSSLDRGVIEYGYTF. CDR3 coding DNA: TGCGCCAGCAGCTCATTGGACAGGGGGGTGATTGAGTATGGCTACACCTTC.

The genes are TRBV14 and TRBJ2-5; 8 bases map to TRBD2. Looked up from germline, CDR1 is SGHDN and CDR2 is FVKESK. This CDR3 contains 16 residues. With V trimmed by 0 bases and J by 3 bases, 6 bases remained unmatched. In DNA form, the CDR3 reads TGTGCCAGCAGCCAAGATTGGCTTAGCGGGGAAGAGACCCAGTACTTC. It translates to CASSQDWLSGEETQYF.